This T cell receptor (beta chain) was captured in a study of shared clonotypes between healthy human individuals. Germline V CDR1 and CDR2: SNHLY, FYNNEI. The CDR3 loop spans 14 amino acids. Between the trimmed V and J ends, which lost 4 bases and 1 base, there was a span of 10 bases. Sequenced by immunoSEQ multiplex PCR; TCRdb stores in-frame clones only, minus some. The sample lists 550,000 to 600,000 clones; 95% to 98% were seen once. Naive CD8 cells were CD45RO-negative, positively selected for CCR7, excluding terminally differentiated effector memory CD45RA+ cells. The TCR sequence derives from a man aged 30 to 45 in good health. Input material: naive CD8+ T cells sorted from blood. V usage is TRBV2 and J usage is TRBJ2-5; the D gene is possibly TRBD1 (5 bases). Here the CDR3 reads CASSVSDIQETQYF. The CDR3 DNA reads as TGTGCCAGCAGTGTCTCGGACATCCAAGAGACCCAGTACTTC.